This TCR beta chain is from a study of identical twins' blood T cells. TCRdb itself ran the 5' RACE reads through MiXCR, one entry per CDR3 protein. Among roughly 380,000 distinct CDR3 sequences listed, about 28% were seen once. Reared together, all three twin pairs probably met the same infectious agents and vaccines. Regarding the study as a whole: Out-of-frame TCRbeta clonotypes reportedly had markedly more similar V usage in twins than unrelated donors. Twins shared more top CDR3 clonotypes than unrelated donors did.

Germline V gene sequence: CDR1 LGHDT, CDR2 YNNKEL (reference sequence). V trimming: 3 bases; J trimming: 0 bases; junction bases outside the gene matches: 5. The CDR3 spans 16 residues. The sample holds many counts of this clonotype. Its antigen is still unknown. The TCR comes from a woman aged 18-49 years in good health. The rearrangement links TRBV3-1 to TRBJ1-1; 9 bases fit TRBD1. The sample consisted of PBMCs. The CDR3 DNA reads as TGTGCCAGCAGCCAGATCACAGGGGGCCTGAACACTGAAGCTTTCTTT. This gives the protein CASSQITGGLNTEAFF.